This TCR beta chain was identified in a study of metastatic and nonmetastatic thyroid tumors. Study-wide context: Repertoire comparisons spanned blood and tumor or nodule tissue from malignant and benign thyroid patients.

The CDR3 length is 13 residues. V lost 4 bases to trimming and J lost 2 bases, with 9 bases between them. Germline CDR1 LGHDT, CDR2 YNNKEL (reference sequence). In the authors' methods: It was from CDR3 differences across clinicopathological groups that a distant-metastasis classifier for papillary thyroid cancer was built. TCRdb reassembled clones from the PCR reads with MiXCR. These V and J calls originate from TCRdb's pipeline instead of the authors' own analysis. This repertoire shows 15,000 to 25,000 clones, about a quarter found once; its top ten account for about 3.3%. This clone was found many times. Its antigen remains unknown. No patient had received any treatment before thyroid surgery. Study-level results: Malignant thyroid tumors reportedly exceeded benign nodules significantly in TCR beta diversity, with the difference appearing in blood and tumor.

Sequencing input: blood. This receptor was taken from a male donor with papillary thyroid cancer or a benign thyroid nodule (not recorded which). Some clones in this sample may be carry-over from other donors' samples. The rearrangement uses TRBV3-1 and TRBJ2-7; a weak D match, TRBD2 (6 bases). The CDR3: CASSLWTTYEQYF. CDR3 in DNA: TGTGCCAGCAGCCTATGGACTACCTACGAGCAGTACTTC.